This T cell receptor (beta chain) was profiled in a study of shared clonotypes between healthy human individuals. Assay used: immunoSEQ multiplex PCR; TCRdb lists only in-frame clones, some missing. The sample holds around 2,000,000 clones; about 93% are singletons and the top ten take 1.5% to 2%. This clone was detected once. As defined, naive CD8 cells were CD45RO-negative and positively selected for CCR7, with terminally differentiated effector memory CD45RA+ cells excluded. Deletions cut 4 bases from V and 3 bases from J, with 12 bases between. The CDR3 is made up of 14 amino acids. CDR1 LNHDA and CDR2 SQIVND come from the germline V gene (reference sequence).

This rearrangement joins TRBV19 to TRBJ1-1; no clear D gene. The clonotype originates from a man aged 18-30 years in good health. Some clones in this sample may be carry-over from other donors' samples. The sample taken for sequencing was naive CD8+ T cells from PBMCs. CDR3: CASSTGPVDTEAFF. CDR3 coding DNA: TGTGCCAGTAGTACCGGCCCGGTGGACACTGAAGCTTTCTTT.